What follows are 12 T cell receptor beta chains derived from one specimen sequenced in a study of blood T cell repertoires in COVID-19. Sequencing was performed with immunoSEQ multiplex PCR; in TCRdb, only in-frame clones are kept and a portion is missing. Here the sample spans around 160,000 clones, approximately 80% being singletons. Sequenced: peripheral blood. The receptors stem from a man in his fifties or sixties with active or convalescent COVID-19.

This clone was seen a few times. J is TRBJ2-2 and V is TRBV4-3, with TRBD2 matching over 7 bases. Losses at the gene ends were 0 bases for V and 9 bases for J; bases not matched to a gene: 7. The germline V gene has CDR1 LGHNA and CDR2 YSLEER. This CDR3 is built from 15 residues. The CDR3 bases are TGCGCCAGCAGCCAAGACCTAGTGGGGGGGAGGGAGCTGTTTTTT. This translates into CASSQDLVGGRELFF.

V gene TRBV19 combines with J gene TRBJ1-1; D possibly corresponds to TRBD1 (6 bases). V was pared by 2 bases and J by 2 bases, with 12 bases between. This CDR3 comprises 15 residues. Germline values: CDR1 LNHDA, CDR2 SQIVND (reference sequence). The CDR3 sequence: CASSIHGQFNTEAFF. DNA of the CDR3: TGTGCCAGTAGTATACACGGACAGTTCAACACTGAAGCTTTCTTT.

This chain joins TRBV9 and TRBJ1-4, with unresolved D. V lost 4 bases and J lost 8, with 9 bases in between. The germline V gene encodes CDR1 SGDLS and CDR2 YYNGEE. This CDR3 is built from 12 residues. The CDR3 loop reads CASSTQREKLFF. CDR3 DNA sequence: TGTGCCAGCAGCACCCAGAGGGAAAAACTGTTTTTT.

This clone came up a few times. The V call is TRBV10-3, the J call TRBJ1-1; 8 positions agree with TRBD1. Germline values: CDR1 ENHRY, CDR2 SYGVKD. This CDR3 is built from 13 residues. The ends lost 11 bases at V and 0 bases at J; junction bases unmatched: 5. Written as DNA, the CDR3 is TGTGCCGCAAGGACAGGGTTGAACACTGAAGCTTTCTTT. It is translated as CAARTGLNTEAFF.

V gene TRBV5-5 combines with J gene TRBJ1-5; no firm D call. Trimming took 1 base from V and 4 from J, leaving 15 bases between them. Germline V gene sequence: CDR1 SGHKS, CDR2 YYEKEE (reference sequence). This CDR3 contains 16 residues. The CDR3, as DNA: TGTGCCAGCAGCTTGTTGCCGGTAGAAATAAATCAGCCCCAGCATTTT. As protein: CASSLLPVEINQPQHF.

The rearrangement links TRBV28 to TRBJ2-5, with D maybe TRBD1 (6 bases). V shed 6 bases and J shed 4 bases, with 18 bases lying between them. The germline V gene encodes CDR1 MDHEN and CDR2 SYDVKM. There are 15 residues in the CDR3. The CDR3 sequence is CASSLPTRGRETQYF. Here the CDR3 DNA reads TGTGCCAGCAGCCTCCCCACCAGGGGCCGAGAGACCCAGTACTTC. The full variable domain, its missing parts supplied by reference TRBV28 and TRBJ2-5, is DVKVTQSSRYLVKRTGEKVFLECVQDMDHENMFWYRQDPGLGLRLIYFSYDVKMKEKGDIPEGYSVSREKKERFSLILESASTNQTSMYLCASSLPTRGRETQYFGPGTRLLVL.

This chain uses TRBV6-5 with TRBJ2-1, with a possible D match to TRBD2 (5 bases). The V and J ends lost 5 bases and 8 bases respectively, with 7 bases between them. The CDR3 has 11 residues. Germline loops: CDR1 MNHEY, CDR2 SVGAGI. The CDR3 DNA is TGTGCCAGCAGTACTAGATATGAGCAGTTCTTC. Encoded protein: CASSTRYEQFF.

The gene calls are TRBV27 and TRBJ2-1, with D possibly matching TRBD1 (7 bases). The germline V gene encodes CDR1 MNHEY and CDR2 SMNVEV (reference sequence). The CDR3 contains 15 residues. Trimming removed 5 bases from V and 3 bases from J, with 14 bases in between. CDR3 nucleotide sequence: TGTGCCAGCAGTACACGACAGGGAGGCTACAATGAGCAGTTCTTC. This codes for CASSTRQGGYNEQFF.

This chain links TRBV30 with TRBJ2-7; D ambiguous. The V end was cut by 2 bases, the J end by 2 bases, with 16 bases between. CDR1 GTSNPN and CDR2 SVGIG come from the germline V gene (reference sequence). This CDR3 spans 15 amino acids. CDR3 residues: CAWSHGTTVPYEQYF. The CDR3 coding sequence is TGTGCCTGGAGTCATGGTACAACCGTACCCTACGAGCAGTACTTC.

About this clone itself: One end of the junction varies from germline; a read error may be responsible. CDR3 loop: CASSLQNSGYTF. The CDR3 DNA reads TGTGCCAGCAGCTTACAAAACTCTGGCTACACCTTC. This sequence joins TRBV7-9 and TRBJ1-2; D is undetermined. The germline V gene encodes CDR1 SEHNR and CDR2 FQNEAQ (reference sequence). The length of the CDR3 is 12 residues.

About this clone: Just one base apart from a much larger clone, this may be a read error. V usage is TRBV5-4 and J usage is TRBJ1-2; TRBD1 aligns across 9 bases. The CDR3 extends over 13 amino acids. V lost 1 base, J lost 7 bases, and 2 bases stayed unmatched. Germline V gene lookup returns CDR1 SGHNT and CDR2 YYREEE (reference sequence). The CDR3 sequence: CASSLMTGGGYTF. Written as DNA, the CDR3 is TGTGCCAGCAGCTTGATGACAGGGGGTGGCTACACCTTC.

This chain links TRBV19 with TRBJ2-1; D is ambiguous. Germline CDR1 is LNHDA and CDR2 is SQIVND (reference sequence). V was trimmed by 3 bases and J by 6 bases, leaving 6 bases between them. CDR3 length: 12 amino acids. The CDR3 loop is CASSITGNEQFF. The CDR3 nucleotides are TGTGCCAGTAGTATCACCGGCAATGAGCAGTTCTTC.